This T cell receptor beta chain was sequenced during a study of blood T cell repertoires in COVID-19. Study at large: COVID-19 samples, acute and convalescent, were from the United States, Italy and Spain. The cDNA or gDNA used as material had been derived from T cells, B-cell-depleted T cells, or PBMCs.

In the original processing: Nucleated cell counts were estimated from reference gene primer amplification. Measured with immunoSEQ multiplex PCR; TCRdb has only the in-frame clones, and not every one. V, J and clone size were drawn from that table, and D and trimming were deduced from the DNA. Of roughly 35,000 clones in the sample, 78% were seen once. This CDR3 is built from 17 residues. CDR1 is MNHNS, CDR2 SASEGT, per germline. J gave up 3 bases and V 1 base, and 9 bases lay outside the gene matches. In this sample, this clone turned up a few times. The V and J genes are TRBV6-1 and TRBJ2-1; TRBD2 agrees at 7 bases. The sample was peripheral blood. The receptor's source is an elderly man with acute or convalescent COVID-19. This chain's CDR3 is CASSEVAGLVVYNEQFF. CDR3 coding DNA: TGTGCCAGCAGTGAAGTAGCCGGACTAGTGGTCTACAATGAGCAGTTCTTC.